This T cell receptor (beta chain) was found in a study of cytotoxic CD8 clonotypes in ibrutinib-treated CLL. Study overall: Response samples were taken after a median around 13 months of treatment, range 6 to 36.

V shed 6 bases, J shed 7 bases, and the junction held 6 bases outside the gene matches. The germline V gene has CDR1 MDHEN and CDR2 SYDVKM. The CDR3 covers 14 residues. Data came from immunoSEQ multiplex PCR; TCRdb stores just in-frame clones and leaves some out. The table lists about 200,000 clones, around 72% of them singletons. The specimen was PBMCs, collected after 24 months of ibrutinib treatment. This sequence joins TRBV28 and TRBJ1-2; 12 bases map to TRBD1. This sequence originates from a human donor with chronic lymphocytic leukemia. The CDR3 region is CASSSGQGALGYTF. CDR3 coding DNA: TGTGCCAGCAGCTCGGGACAGGGGGCGCTTGGCTACACCTTC.